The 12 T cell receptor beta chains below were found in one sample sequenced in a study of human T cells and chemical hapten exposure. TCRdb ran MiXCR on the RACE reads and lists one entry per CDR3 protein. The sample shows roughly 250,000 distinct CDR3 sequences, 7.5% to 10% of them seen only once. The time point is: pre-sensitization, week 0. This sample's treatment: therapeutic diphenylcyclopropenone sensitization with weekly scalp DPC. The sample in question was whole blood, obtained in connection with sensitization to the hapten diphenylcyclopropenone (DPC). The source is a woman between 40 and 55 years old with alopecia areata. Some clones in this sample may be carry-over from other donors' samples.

The CDR3 region has the DNA TGTGCCAGCAGCCAAGGGGGGATAGTGACTGAAGCTTTCTTT. The encoded protein is CASSQGGIVTEAFF. This chain links TRBV7-8 with TRBJ1-1; tentative D call: TRBD1 (6 bases). This CDR3 region has 14 residues. CDR1 SGHVS and CDR2 FQNEAQ come from the germline V gene. V was trimmed by 5 bases and J by 5 bases, leaving 15 bases between them.

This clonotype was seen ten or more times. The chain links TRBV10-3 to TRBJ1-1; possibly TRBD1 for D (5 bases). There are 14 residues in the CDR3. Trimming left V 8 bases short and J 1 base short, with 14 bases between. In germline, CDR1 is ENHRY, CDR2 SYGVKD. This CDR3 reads CAIGLGRANTEAFF. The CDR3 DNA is TGTGCCATCGGTCTTGGCAGGGCGAACACTGAAGCTTTCTTT.

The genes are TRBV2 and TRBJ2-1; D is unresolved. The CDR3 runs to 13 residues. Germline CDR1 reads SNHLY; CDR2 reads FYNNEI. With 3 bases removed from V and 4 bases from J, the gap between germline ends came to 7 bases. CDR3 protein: CASSDPPYNEQFF. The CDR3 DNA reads TGTGCCAGCAGTGACCCCCCTTACAATGAGCAGTTCTTC.

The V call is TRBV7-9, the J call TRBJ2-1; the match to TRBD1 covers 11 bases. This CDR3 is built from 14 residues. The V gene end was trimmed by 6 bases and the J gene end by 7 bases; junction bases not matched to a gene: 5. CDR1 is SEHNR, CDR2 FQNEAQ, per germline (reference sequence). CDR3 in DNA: TGTGCCAGCAGGCCCGGGACAGGGGGGAATGAGCAGTTCTTC. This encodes CASRPGTGGNEQFF. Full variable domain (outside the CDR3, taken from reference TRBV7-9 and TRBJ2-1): DTGVSQNPRHKITKRGQNVTFRCDPISEHNRLYWYRQTLGQGPEFLTYFQNEAQLEKSRLLSDRFSAERPKGSFSTLEIQRTEQGDSAMYLCASRPGTGGNEQFFGPGTRLTVL.

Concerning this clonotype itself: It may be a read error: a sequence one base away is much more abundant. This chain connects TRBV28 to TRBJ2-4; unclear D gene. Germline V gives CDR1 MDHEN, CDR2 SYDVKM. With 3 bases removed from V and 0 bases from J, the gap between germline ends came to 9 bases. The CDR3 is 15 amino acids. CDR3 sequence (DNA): TGTGCCAGCAGTTTCTCCGGGCTAGCCAAAAACATTCAGTACTTC. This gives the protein CASSFSGLAKNIQYF.

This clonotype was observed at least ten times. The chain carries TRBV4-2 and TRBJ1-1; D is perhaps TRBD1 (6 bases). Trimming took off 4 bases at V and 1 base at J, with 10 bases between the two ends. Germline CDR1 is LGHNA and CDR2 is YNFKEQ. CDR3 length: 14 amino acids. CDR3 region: CASSREDRNTEAFF. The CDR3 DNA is TGTGCCAGCAGCCGGGAGGACAGGAACACTGAAGCTTTCTTT.

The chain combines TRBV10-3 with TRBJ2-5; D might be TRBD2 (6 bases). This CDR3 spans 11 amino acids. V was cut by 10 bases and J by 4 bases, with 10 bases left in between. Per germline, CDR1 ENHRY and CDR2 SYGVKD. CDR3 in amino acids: CATRRGETQYF. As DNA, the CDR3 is TGTGCCACCCGGAGGGGAGAGACCCAGTACTTC.

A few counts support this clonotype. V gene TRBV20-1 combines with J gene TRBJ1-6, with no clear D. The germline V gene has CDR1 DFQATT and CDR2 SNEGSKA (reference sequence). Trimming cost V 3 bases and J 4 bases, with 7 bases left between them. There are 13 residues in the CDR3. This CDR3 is CSASSEYNSPLHF. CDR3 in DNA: TGCAGTGCTAGTTCTGAGTATAATTCACCCCTCCACTTT.

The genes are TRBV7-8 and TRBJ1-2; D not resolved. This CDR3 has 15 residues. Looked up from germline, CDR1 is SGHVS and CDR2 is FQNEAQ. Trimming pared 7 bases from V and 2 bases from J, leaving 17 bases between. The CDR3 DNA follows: TGTGCCAGCACACCGCGGGCGACGCGAAACTATGGCTACACCTTC. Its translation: CASTPRATRNYGYTF.

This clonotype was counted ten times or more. The CDR3 sequence is CASSLEGAGGPETQYF. The DNA for the CDR3 is TGCGCCAGCAGCCTGGAAGGAGCGGGAGGGCCCGAGACCCAGTACTTC. V is TRBV4-1 and J is TRBJ2-5, with TRBD2 identical over 10 bases. The CDR3 has 16 amino acids. Germline V gene lookup returns CDR1 MGHRA and CDR2 YSYEKL. V shed 4 bases and J 5 bases; nucleotides not matched to a gene: 10.

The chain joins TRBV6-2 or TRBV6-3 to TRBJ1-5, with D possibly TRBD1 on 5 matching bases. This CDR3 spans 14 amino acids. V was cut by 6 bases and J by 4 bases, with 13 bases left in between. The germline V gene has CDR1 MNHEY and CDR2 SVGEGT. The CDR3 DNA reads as TGTGCCAGCAGAACCCGTTCAGGGAATCAGCCCCAGCATTTT. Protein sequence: CASRTRSGNQPQHF.

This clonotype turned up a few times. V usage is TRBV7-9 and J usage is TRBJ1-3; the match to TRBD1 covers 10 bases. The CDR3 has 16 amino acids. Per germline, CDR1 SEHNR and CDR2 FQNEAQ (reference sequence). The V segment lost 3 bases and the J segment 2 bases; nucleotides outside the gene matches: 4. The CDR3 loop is CASSLSGTGAGNTIYF. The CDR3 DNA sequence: TGTGCCAGCAGCTTGTCTGGGACAGGGGCTGGAAACACCATATATTTT. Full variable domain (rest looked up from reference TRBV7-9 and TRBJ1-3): DTGVSQNPRHKITKRGQNVTFRCDPISEHNRLYWYRQTLGQGPEFLTYFQNEAQLEKSRLLSDRFSAERPKGSFSTLEIQRTEQGDSAMYLCASSLSGTGAGNTIYFGEGSWLTVV.